This paragraph covers one T cell receptor beta chain sequence. Sequenced by immunoSEQ multiplex PCR; TCRdb stores in-frame clones only, minus some. Of over 200,000 clones in the sample, about 89% are singletons; the top ten hold approximately 9.5%. The cohort comprised adults aged 18 to 89 years residing in about 25 US areas. Recovered participants had two consecutive negative NP/OP PCR tests, healthcare professional clearance, or symptom resolution. The data were obtained in a study of blood T cell repertoires in COVID-19. The overall study: The United States, Italy and Spain were the sources of the acute and convalescent COVID-19 samples. Nucleic acid was either cDNA or gDNA, and it came from T cells, B-cell-depleted T cells, or PBMCs.

CDR1 MGHDK and CDR2 SYGVNS come from the germline V gene. The CDR3 has 16 amino acids. The V segment lost 5 bases and the J segment 7 bases; nucleotides outside the gene matches: 14. The chain uses TRBV25-1 and TRBJ1-3; 7 bases match TRBD1. The sample was PBMCs or T cells enriched from blood (not recorded which). The sequence was collected from a man in his forties or fifties who had recovered from COVID-19. CDR3 sequence reads: CASSPGTALFLNTIYF. The CDR3 DNA follows: TGTGCCAGCAGTCCTGGGACAGCCTTATTCTTGAACACCATATATTTT.